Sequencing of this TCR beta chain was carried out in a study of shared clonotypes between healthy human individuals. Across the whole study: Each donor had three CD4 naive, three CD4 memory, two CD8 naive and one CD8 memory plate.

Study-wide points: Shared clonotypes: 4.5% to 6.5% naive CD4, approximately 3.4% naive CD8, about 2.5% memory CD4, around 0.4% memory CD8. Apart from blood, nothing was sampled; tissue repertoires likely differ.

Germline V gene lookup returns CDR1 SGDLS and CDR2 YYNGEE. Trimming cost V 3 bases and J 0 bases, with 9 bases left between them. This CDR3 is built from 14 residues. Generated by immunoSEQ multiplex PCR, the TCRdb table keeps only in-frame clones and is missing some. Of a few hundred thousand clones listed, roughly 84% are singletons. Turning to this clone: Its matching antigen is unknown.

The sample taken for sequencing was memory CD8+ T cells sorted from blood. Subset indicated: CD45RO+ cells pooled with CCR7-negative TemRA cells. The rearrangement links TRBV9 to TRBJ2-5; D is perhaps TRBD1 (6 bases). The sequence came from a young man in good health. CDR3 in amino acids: CASSEWDNQETQYF. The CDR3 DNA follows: TGTGCCAGCAGCGAGTGGGACAACCAAGAGACCCAGTACTTC.